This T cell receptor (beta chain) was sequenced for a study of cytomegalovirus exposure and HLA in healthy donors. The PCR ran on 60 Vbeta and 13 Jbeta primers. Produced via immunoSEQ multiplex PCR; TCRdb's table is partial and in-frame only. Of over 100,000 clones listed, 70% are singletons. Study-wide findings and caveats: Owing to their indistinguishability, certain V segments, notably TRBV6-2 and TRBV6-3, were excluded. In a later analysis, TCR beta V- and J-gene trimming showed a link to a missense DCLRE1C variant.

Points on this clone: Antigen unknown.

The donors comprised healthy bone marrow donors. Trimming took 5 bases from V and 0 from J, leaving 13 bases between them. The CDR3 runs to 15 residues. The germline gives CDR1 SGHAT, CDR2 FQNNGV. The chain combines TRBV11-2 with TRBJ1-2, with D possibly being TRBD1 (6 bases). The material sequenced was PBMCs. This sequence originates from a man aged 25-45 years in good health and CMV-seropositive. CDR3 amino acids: CASSPGTPSNYGYTF. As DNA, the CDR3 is TGTGCCAGCAGCCCTGGGACACCCTCTAACTATGGCTACACCTTC.